This passage covers 26 T cell receptor beta chains from one sample sequenced in a study of CD8 T cells in ankylosing spondylitis. TCRdb fed the 5' RACE reads into MiXCR, producing one record per CDR3 protein. The profile covers around 150,000 distinct CDR3 sequences, with around 42% appearing a single time and 12% to 15% taken by the ten largest. Source material: synovial fluid, either unsorted or a sorted T cell fraction (not recorded which). The receptors originated from a male donor with ankylosing spondylitis.

This clonotype has just a few counts. The V gene is TRBV7-9, the J gene TRBJ2-7, with a weak D call TRBD1 (6 bases). The V gene's germline CDR1 is SEHNR and CDR2 FQNEAQ (reference sequence). This CDR3 comprises 14 residues. Trimming left V 3 bases short and J 0 bases short, with 9 bases between. CDR3 loop: CASSFRGDSYEQYF. CDR3 nucleotides: TGTGCCAGCAGCTTCAGGGGAGACTCCTACGAGCAGTACTTC. Filled out from reference TRBV7-9 and TRBJ2-7, the complete variable domain reads DTGVSQNPRHKITKRGQNVTFRCDPISEHNRLYWYRQTLGQGPEFLTYFQNEAQLEKSRLLSDRFSAERPKGSFSTLEIQRTEQGDSAMYLCASSFRGDSYEQYFGPGTRLTVT.

The sample holds a few counts of this clonotype. This rearrangement joins TRBV20-1 to TRBJ2-1, with 8 positions matching TRBD2. This CDR3 contains 15 residues. V lost 4 bases, J lost 4 bases, and 9 bases stayed unmatched. Germline CDR1 reads DFQATT; CDR2 reads SNEGSKA (reference sequence). The CDR3 sequence is CSAKSGLAGYNEQFF. The CDR3 nucleotides read TGCAGTGCTAAGTCGGGCCTAGCGGGTTACAATGAGCAGTTCTTC.

This clonotype has ten or more counts. The junction departs from the called germline gene at one end, perhaps through a read error. The chain has TRBV20-1 and TRBJ2-2, with 11 positions matching TRBD2. CDR1 DFQATT and CDR2 SNEGSKA come from the germline V gene (reference sequence). This CDR3 region has 13 residues. The DNA of the CDR3 is TGCAGTACTAGCGGGAGCGACACCGGGGAGCTGTTTTTT. Its translation is CSTSGSDTGELFF.

In this sample, this clonotype turned up once. The V call is TRBV29-1, the J call TRBJ1-3, with D possibly being TRBD1 (6 bases). Looked up from germline, CDR1 is SQVTM and CDR2 is ANQGSEA. V lost 6 bases and J lost 2, with 14 bases in between. The CDR3 totals 14 residues. CDR3 sequence: CSVGTGLTGNTIYF. CDR3 nucleotides: TGCAGCGTGGGAACAGGGTTGACTGGAAACACCATATATTTT.

This clonotype was observed a handful of times. The chain links TRBV18 to TRBJ1-4; tentatively, D is TRBD1 (5 bases). CDR1 is KGHSH and CDR2 is LQKENI in the germline V gene. Between the trimmed V and J ends, which lost 0 bases and 2 bases, there was a span of 13 bases. The CDR3 is 17 amino acids. The CDR3 here is CASSPPSRVWTNEKLFF. The CDR3 DNA follows: TGTGCCAGCTCACCACCGAGCAGGGTGTGGACTAATGAAAAACTGTTTTTT.

CDR3: CASSPPGATYNEQFF. For the CDR3, the DNA is TGTGCCAGCAGCCCCCCGGGGGCTACCTACAATGAGCAGTTCTTC. The chain recombines TRBV7-6 with TRBJ2-1; perhaps D is TRBD1 or TRBD2 (6 bases each). Trimming shortened V by 5 bases and J by 2 bases, and 13 bases separated the two germline ends. Germline V CDR1 and CDR2: SGHVS, FNYEAQ. The CDR3 totals 15 residues.

The chain carries TRBV3-1 and TRBJ2-5; perhaps TRBD1 as D (5 bases). The CDR3 is 15 residues long. Germline CDR1 and CDR2: LGHDT and YNNKEL (reference sequence). V lost 5 bases and J lost 1, with 14 bases in between. CDR3 nucleotide sequence: TGTGCCAGCAGCTCCCTAGGGGCAGGCCAAGAGACCCAGTACTTC. Translated, it gives CASSSLGAGQETQYF.

The chain is built from TRBV7-8 and TRBJ2-5; 7 nucleotides align to TRBD2. This CDR3 spans 14 amino acids. Germline V gives CDR1 SGHVS, CDR2 FQNEAQ. The junction had 1 base not matched to a gene; V was cut back by 1 base and J by 2 bases. The CDR3 DNA follows: TGTGCCAGCAGCTTAGAAGCGGGGCAAGAGACCCAGTACTTC. Its protein product is CASSLEAGQETQYF.

This clonotype turned up a few times. The chain couples TRBV6-5 to TRBJ1-2; no definite D call. Between the trimmed V and J ends, which lost 4 bases and 1 base, there was a span of 4 bases. Germline-derived CDR1 and CDR2 are MNHEY and SVGAGI. The CDR3 totals 12 residues. The CDR3 is CASSSDNYGYTF. For the CDR3, the DNA is TGTGCCAGCAGTTCCGATAACTATGGCTACACCTTC.

V and J are TRBV5-6 and TRBJ2-1, with 14 positions matching TRBD2. V was pared by 2 bases and J by 3 bases, with 4 bases of the junction left unmatched. The CDR3 consists of 17 residues. The germline V gene has CDR1 SGHDT and CDR2 YYEEEE. The CDR3: CASSFGTSGRYYNEQFF. The DNA of the CDR3 is TGTGCCAGCAGCTTCGGGACTAGCGGGAGATACTACAATGAGCAGTTCTTC.

V usage is TRBV20-1 and J usage is TRBJ1-1; the D is unclear. Trimming cost V 2 bases and J 6 bases, with 16 bases left between them. CDR1 DFQATT and CDR2 SNEGSKA come from the germline V gene (reference sequence). The CDR3 spans 14 residues. CDR3 protein: CSARSKTKVAEAFF. CDR3 coding DNA: TGCAGTGCTAGATCGAAGACAAAGGTGGCTGAAGCTTTCTTT.

The chain carries TRBV18 and TRBJ1-1; D uncertain. There are 14 residues in the CDR3. V lost 4 bases and J 0 bases, leaving 9 bases between the germline ends. The germline V gene encodes CDR1 KGHSH and CDR2 LQKENI. Here the CDR3 DNA reads TGTGCCAGCTCACGGAGAAACATGAACACTGAAGCTTTCTTT. Translation: CASSRRNMNTEAFF.

The chain combines TRBV4-1 with TRBJ1-3, with D uncertain. The CDR3 contains 14 residues. V was pared by 0 bases and J by 4 bases, with 7 bases between. Germline V lookup: CDR1 MGHRA, CDR2 YSYEKL. CDR3 protein: CASSQDRFGNTIYF. CDR3 DNA sequence: TGCGCCAGCAGCCAAGATAGGTTCGGAAACACCATATATTTT.

This chain uses TRBV4-1 with TRBJ1-4; no clear D gene. CDR3 length: 15 residues. In germline, CDR1 is MGHRA, CDR2 YSYEKL. The V and J ends lost 0 bases and 8 bases respectively, with 13 bases between them. The CDR3 spells CASSQEERYGEKLFF. CDR3 DNA sequence: TGCGCCAGCAGCCAAGAAGAGCGGTACGGGGAAAAACTGTTTTTT.

The chain links TRBV9 to TRBJ2-1, with TRBD2 as a possible D gene (6 bases). V dropped 0 bases and J dropped 2 bases, with 6 bases sitting between them. The germline V gene encodes CDR1 SGDLS and CDR2 YYNGEE. The CDR3 loop spans 14 amino acids. The CDR3 reads CASSVAGAYNEQFF. In DNA, the CDR3 is TGTGCCAGCAGCGTAGCGGGGGCCTACAATGAGCAGTTCTTC.

The table lists this clonotype with many counts. An end of the junction differs from the germline gene, which may be a read error. This sequence joins TRBV7-3 and TRBJ2-3; TRBD2 is a possible D gene (5 bases). Germline CDR1 and CDR2: SGHTA and FQGTGA. The CDR3 contains 14 residues. The CDR3 nucleotides read TGCGCCAGCAGCCTAACGGGGAGCACAGATACGCAGTATTTT. Amino acids: CASSLTGSTDTQYF.

This clonotype occurred a few times. This chain uses TRBV5-1 with TRBJ2-3, with 10 nucleotides matching TRBD2. The CDR3 is 16 residues long. CDR1 and CDR2 (germline): SGHRS, YFSETQ. V lost 2 bases and J lost 3; bases outside the gene matches: 6. The CDR3: CASSFWTSGETDTQYF. CDR3 sequence (DNA): TGCGCCAGCAGCTTTTGGACTAGCGGAGAGACAGATACGCAGTATTTT. The full variable domain, completed using reference TRBV5-1 and TRBJ2-3, is KAGVTQTPRYLIKTRGQQVTLSCSPISGHRSVSWYQQTPGQGLQFLFEYFSETQRNKGNFPGRFSGRQFSNSRSEMNVSTLELGDSALYLCASSFWTSGETDTQYFGPGTRLTVL.

The chain couples TRBV12-3 or TRBV12-4 to TRBJ1-1; possible D gene TRBD1, 6 bases. Trimming took off 3 bases at V and 1 base at J, with 12 bases between the two ends. The CDR3 totals 15 residues. DNA of the CDR3: TGTGCCAGCAGTTTTACGGACAGAGCGAACACTGAAGCTTTCTTT. This sequence encodes CASSFTDRANTEAFF.

This clonotype was picked up a small number of times. V usage is TRBV4-3 and J usage is TRBJ1-5; D is ambiguous. The CDR3 extends over 14 amino acids. V was shortened by 0 bases and J by 3 bases, with 6 bases between the two germline ends. CDR1 LGHNA and CDR2 YSLEER come from the germline V gene. CDR3 in amino acids: CASSQEGNNQPQHF. DNA of the CDR3: TGCGCCAGCAGCCAAGAGGGGAACAATCAGCCCCAGCATTTT.

This sequence joins TRBV12-3 or TRBV12-4 and TRBJ2-7; either TRBD1 or TRBD2 may fit D (5 bases each). The CDR3 consists of 13 residues. Deletions cut 3 bases from V and 6 bases from J, with 12 bases between. The CDR3, as DNA: TGTGCCAGCAGTTTCCTCCGGGACGGCGAGCAGTACTTC. This gives the protein CASSFLRDGEQYF.

This clonotype was picked up a small number of times. The chain has TRBV12-3 or TRBV12-4 and TRBJ2-6; D is ambiguous. The V gene lost 6 bases and the J gene lost 2 bases, with 8 bases spanning the gap. This CDR3 is built from 14 residues. CDR3 amino acids: CASSVGTGANVLTF. The CDR3 coding sequence is TGTGCCAGCAGCGTGGGGACTGGGGCCAACGTCCTGACTTTC.

By share of the sample, this clonotype is medium-sized. This chain links TRBV7-9 with TRBJ2-7, with TRBD1 matching over 8 bases. V trimming: 4 bases; J trimming: 6 bases; junction bases outside the gene matches: 5. Germline V gene data show CDR1 as SEHNR and CDR2 as FQNEAQ (reference sequence). This CDR3 has 13 amino acids. The CDR3 sequence is CASSSRTGPEQYF. CDR3 bases: TGTGCCAGCAGCTCCCGGACAGGGCCCGAGCAGTACTTC.

Here the CDR3 reads CASTRLAGPTYEQYF. CDR3 sequence (DNA): TGTGCCAGCACCCGACTAGCGGGGCCTACTTACGAGCAGTACTTC. The chain is built from TRBV6-2 or TRBV6-3 and TRBJ2-7, with TRBD2 identical over 11 bases. Germline V gene sequence: CDR1 MNHEY, CDR2 SVGEGT. Trimming took 7 bases from V and 4 from J; bases not matched to a gene: 9. The CDR3 is 15 amino acids.

This clonotype was seen only a few times. This rearrangement joins TRBV10-3 to TRBJ2-7, with 9 positions matching TRBD2. The J segment lost 7 bases and the V segment lost 9 bases, leaving 10 bases of the junction unmatched. From germline, CDR1 is ENHRY and CDR2 SYGVKD. CDR3 size: 13 residues. The chain's CDR3 is CAITAGGVGEQYF. CDR3 coding DNA: TGTGCCATTACAGCGGGAGGAGTGGGAGAGCAGTACTTC.

The chain carries TRBV6-5 and TRBJ2-1, with TRBD1 matching over 9 bases. The CDR3 is made up of 12 amino acids. Trimming removed 0 bases from V and 15 bases from J; junction bases left unmatched: 3. Germline CDR1 and CDR2: MNHEY and SVGAGI. DNA for the CDR3: TGTGCCAGCAGTTACTCCGGGACAGGGCTGTTCTTC. It encodes CASSYSGTGLFF.

The table lists this clonotype with a few counts. The chain links TRBV15 to TRBJ2-3; D gene uncertain. The V gene's germline CDR1 is LNHNV and CDR2 YYDKDF (reference sequence). With 0 bases removed from V and 0 bases from J, the gap between germline ends came to 4 bases. This CDR3 has 14 residues. CDR3 nucleotide sequence: TGTGCCACCAGCAGAGATGGAAGCACAGATACGCAGTATTTT. Its protein is CATSRDGSTDTQYF.